Included here is one T cell receptor (beta chain) sequence, with context. This specimen comes from a study of blood T cell repertoires in COVID-19. For the study at large: Both acute and convalescent COVID-19 samples were obtained from the United States, Italy and Spain.

In the original workflow: Amplification with reference gene primers provided the estimates of nucleated cell counts. TCRdb keeps only in-frame clones here, not all; method: immunoSEQ multiplex PCR. That table supplies the V and J calls and clone size; D and trimming were determined from the DNA. The sample carries 80,000 to 100,000 clones, about 79% recorded once. Germline loops: CDR1 MNHEY, CDR2 SMNVEV (reference sequence). This CDR3 region has 14 residues. The V gene lost 3 bases and the J gene lost 4 bases, with 12 bases spanning the gap. The sequenced sample was peripheral blood. The rearrangement joins TRBV27 to TRBJ1-2; D ambiguous. This receptor was obtained from a human donor in a cohort sampled during active COVID-19. For the CDR3, the DNA is TGTGCCAGCAGTTTGACGGGTGTGGGCTATGGCTACACCTTC. It specifies CASSLTGVGYGYTF.